This T cell receptor beta chain came from a study of CD8 T cells in Susac syndrome. Sequencing of TCR beta drew on CD8+ and CD4+ T cells from blood. It was negative isolation that provided the CD8+ and CD4+ T cells, whereas TEMRA cells were enriched by FACS. Reverse transcription of roughly 0.5 to 1 ug RNA was carried out with random hexamers. It was immunoSEQ multiplex PCR that amplified TCR beta CDR3 across 54 Vbeta and 13 Jbeta. TCRdb reprocessed the immunoSEQ multiplex PCR reads with MiXCR, giving one entry per CDR3 protein. The sample includes some 120,000 distinct CDR3 sequences, roughly 94% of them seen just once. This CDR3 is 14 amino acids long. Trimming took 0 bases from V and 8 from J, leaving 11 bases between them. Germline-derived CDR1 and CDR2 are SGHDN and FVKESK.

The receptor was isolated from a human donor with multiple sclerosis. The chain combines TRBV14 with TRBJ2-1; D gene unclear. Sequencing was carried out using CD4+ T cells from PBMCs. The CDR3 coding sequence is TGTGCCAGCAGCCAAGATCTGCCTGGGGATGAGCAGTTCTTC. It yields the protein CASSQDLPGDEQFF.